This T cell receptor beta chain is from a study of blood T cell repertoires in COVID-19. Study-level background: Sources were T cells, B-cell-depleted T cells, or PBMCs; the material itself was cDNA or gDNA.

In germline, CDR1 is LGHNA, CDR2 YNFKEQ. The CDR3 runs to 18 residues. Trimming removed 0 bases from V and 4 bases from J; junction bases left unmatched: 4. As handled by the study authors: Estimated nucleated cell counts came from reference gene primer amplification. Data came from immunoSEQ multiplex PCR; TCRdb stores just in-frame clones and leaves some out. V and J calls plus clone size are reproduced from that table; the DNA served to infer D and trimming. The sample contains about 200,000 clones, 75% to 85% of which appear only once. This chain uses TRBV4-2 with TRBJ2-1, with TRBD2 identical over 15 bases. The receptor was derived from a human donor in a cohort sampled during active COVID-19. The material sequenced was peripheral blood. This CDR3 is CASSQDFGTSGGYNEQFF. CDR3 DNA sequence: TGTGCCAGCAGCCAAGACTTCGGGACTAGCGGGGGGTACAATGAGCAGTTCTTC.